This entry lists 24 T cell receptor beta chains sequenced from one sample in a study of shared clonotypes between healthy human individuals. The protocol was immunoSEQ multiplex PCR, while the TCRdb copy is restricted to in-frame clones and leaves out a portion. The sample lists roughly 700,000 clones; roughly 87% were seen once. What was sequenced was memory CD8+ T cells from PBMCs. Noted subset: CD45RO+ cells pooled with CCR7-negative TemRA cells. Receptor source: a man younger than 35 in good health. Some clones in this sample may be carry-over from other donors' samples.

This chain links TRBV27 with TRBJ1-5; D is unclear. V dropped 2 bases and J dropped 5 bases, with 10 bases sitting between them. Germline V gene lookup returns CDR1 MNHEY and CDR2 SMNVEV (reference sequence). The CDR3 has 14 residues. The CDR3, as DNA: TGTGCCAGCAGTTTACACATAAGGGATCAGCCCCAGCATTTT. It yields the protein CASSLHIRDQPQHF.

The rearrangement joins TRBV12-5 to TRBJ2-5; 9 bases fit TRBD2. The CDR3 runs to 15 residues. CDR1 and CDR2 from the germline V gene are LGHNT and FRNRAP. CDR3 sequence reads: CAHWAGGPIVETQYF. The CDR3 DNA is TGTGCCCATTGGGCGGGAGGGCCGATAGTAGAGACCCAGTACTTC.

The rearrangement uses TRBV9 and TRBJ2-6, with D possibly matching TRBD1 (5 bases). The CDR3 runs 17 residues. The V gene's germline CDR1 is SGDLS and CDR2 YYNGEE. V gave up 3 bases and J gave up 1 base, with 14 bases separating them. CDR3 region: CASSANHRQSGANVLTF. Written as DNA, the CDR3 is TGTGCCAGCAGCGCAAATCACAGACAGTCTGGGGCCAACGTCCTGACTTTC.

Of note for this clone: At the DNA level, this CDR3 is encoded by other sequences in the same sample as well. This chain joins TRBV9 and TRBJ1-4, with 11 bases aligning to TRBD1. Per the germline V gene, CDR1 is SGDLS and CDR2 is YYNGEE. This CDR3 contains 14 residues. V was pared by 2 bases and J by 7 bases, with 1 base of the junction left unmatched. The CDR3 DNA reads TGTGCCAGCAGCGTGGGACAGGGGGGTGAAAAACTGTTTTTT. Translated: CASSVGQGGEKLFF.

The chain has TRBV28 and TRBJ2-2, with TRBD2 matching 7 bases. Germline CDR1 is MDHEN and CDR2 is SYDVKM. CDR3 size: 22 residues. V lost 4 bases and J lost 1; bases outside the gene matches: 24. CDR3 in DNA: TGTGCCAGCAGTTCCCCCCGGGACTACCAATTTAGACCTTCAAAGAACACCGGGGAGCTGTTTTTT. Amino acids: CASSSPRDYQFRPSKNTGELFF.

The rearrangement uses TRBV9 and TRBJ2-7; 12 nucleotides line up with TRBD2. Germline V gene sequence: CDR1 SGDLS, CDR2 YYNGEE. The CDR3 spans 15 residues. J was trimmed by 4 bases and V by 4 bases; bases with no gene match: 6. The CDR3 reads CASSPSGTSGYEQYF. Here the CDR3 DNA reads TGTGCCAGCAGCCCTAGCGGGACTAGCGGGTACGAGCAGTACTTC.

The chain is built from TRBV5-6 and TRBJ2-3; weak D call: TRBD2 (6 bases). Germline lookup yields CDR1 SGHDT and CDR2 YYEEEE. V lost 0 bases and J lost 7, with 12 bases in between. The CDR3 is 14 residues long. CDR3 sequence (DNA): TGTGCCAGCAGCTTGGGACTAGGGACCCATACGCAGTATTTT. It is translated as CASSLGLGTHTQYF.

This clone was recorded only once. The CDR3 here is CASSLVGQGAVGWKETQYF. CDR3 coding DNA: TGTGCCAGCAGCTTAGTGGGACAGGGGGCTGTGGGGTGGAAAGAGACCCAGTACTTC. The chain joins TRBV7-2 to TRBJ2-5; 12 nucleotides line up with TRBD1. CDR3 size: 19 residues. Germline assignment: CDR1 SGHTA and CDR2 FQGNSA. Unmatched junction bases numbered 12, after V lost 1 base and J lost 3 bases.

The table lists this clone with a count of one. This chain uses TRBV10-3 with TRBJ1-1; D unclear. Germline CDR1 ENHRY, CDR2 SYGVKD. V was cut by 0 bases and J by 1 base, with 12 bases left in between. The CDR3 loop spans 16 amino acids. CDR3 sequence reads: CAISESIGNQNTEAFF. The CDR3 DNA sequence: TGTGCCATCAGTGAGTCGATAGGCAACCAGAACACTGAAGCTTTCTTT.

This chain connects TRBV6-4 to TRBJ1-2; D unclear. This CDR3 is built from 13 residues. With 3 bases removed from V and 4 bases from J, the gap between germline ends came to 9 bases. Germline V gene sequence: CDR1 MRHNA, CDR2 SNTAGT. The CDR3: CASSEYSGYGYTF. In DNA form, the CDR3 reads TGTGCCAGCAGTGAATATTCAGGCTATGGCTACACCTTC.

The CDR3 protein is CASSISVAAYEQYF. For the CDR3, the DNA is TGTGCCAGTAGTATTTCGGTTGCCGCCTACGAGCAGTACTTC. The genes are TRBV19 and TRBJ2-7; no clear D. The CDR3 covers 14 residues. Germline CDR1 and CDR2: LNHDA and SQIVND (reference sequence). V was trimmed by 3 bases and J by 2 bases, leaving 11 bases between them.

The gene calls are TRBV15 and TRBJ1-1; D is undetermined. The CDR3 extends over 13 amino acids. V lost 5 bases and J lost 2, with 9 bases in between. Germline V gene lookup returns CDR1 LNHNV and CDR2 YYDKDF (reference sequence). The CDR3: CATSYSYNTEAFF. The CDR3 nucleotides read TGTGCCACCAGCTACAGCTATAACACTGAAGCTTTCTTT.

The chain joins TRBV27 to TRBJ2-1; D assignment may be TRBD1 or TRBD2 (5 bases each). Germline CDR1 MNHEY, CDR2 SMNVEV (reference sequence). V lost 6 bases, J lost 10 bases, and 16 bases lay in between. The CDR3 is 13 amino acids. The CDR3 loop is CASSRRGGGEQFF. CDR3 nucleotides: TGTGCCAGCAGCCGTCGGGGCGGCGGGGAGCAGTTCTTC.

The chain couples TRBV28 to TRBJ2-7; 8 nucleotides agree with TRBD2. CDR1 and CDR2 from the germline V gene are MDHEN and SYDVKM. This CDR3 has 12 residues. J lost 7 bases, V lost 9 bases, and 8 bases had no gene match. CDR3 amino acids: CARTSGATEQYF. CDR3 sequence (DNA): TGTGCCAGAACTAGCGGAGCCACTGAGCAGTACTTC.

The CDR3 here is CASSHRSGKHTGELFF. Here the CDR3 DNA reads TGTGCCAGCAGCCACCGGTCGGGGAAGCACACCGGGGAGCTGTTTTTT. The chain has TRBV11-3 and TRBJ2-2; maybe TRBD2 (5 bases). This CDR3 contains 16 residues. Trimming removed 5 bases from V and 3 bases from J, with 16 bases in between. Germline assignment: CDR1 SGHNT and CDR2 YENEEA. Variable domain in full (rest from reference TRBV11-3 and TRBJ2-2): EAGVVQSPRYKIIEKKQPVAFWCNPISGHNTLYWYLQNLGQGPELLIRYENEEAVDDSQLPKDRFSAERLKGVDSTLKIQPAELGDSAVYLCASSHRSGKHTGELFFGEGSRLTVL.

This clone was detected once. The chain carries TRBV4-1 and TRBJ2-7; D might be TRBD2 (6 bases). Germline lookup yields CDR1 MGHRA and CDR2 YSYEKL. The CDR3 covers 16 residues. The ends were cut back, 1 base at V and 3 bases at J, with 16 bases in the middle. In DNA form, the CDR3 reads TGCGCCAGCAGCCAAGTAGGACGGGAGTGGCACTACGAGCAGTACTTC. Protein sequence: CASSQVGREWHYEQYF.

The sample holds one count of this clone. The chain couples TRBV10-2 to TRBJ1-2; D unclear. This CDR3 has 14 residues. The germline V gene has CDR1 WSHSY and CDR2 SAAADI. The germline V and J ends were trimmed by 0 bases and 2 bases, with 7 bases remaining between them. CDR3 amino acids: CASSESRLNYGYTF. The CDR3 region has the DNA TGCGCCAGCAGTGAGTCGAGACTGAACTATGGCTACACCTTC.

V is TRBV5-6 and J is TRBJ2-1; no clear D gene. V shed 0 bases and J shed 4 bases, with 11 bases lying between them. The CDR3 is 15 amino acids. Germline V gene sequence: CDR1 SGHDT, CDR2 YYEEEE. CDR3: CASSLGPTGYNEQFF. The CDR3 DNA reads as TGTGCCAGCAGCTTGGGACCTACCGGATACAATGAGCAGTTCTTC.

The V gene is TRBV5-1, the J gene TRBJ2-7; 7 nucleotides match TRBD2. V lost 1 base, J lost 1 base, and 5 bases stayed unmatched. Germline V gene sequence: CDR1 SGHRS, CDR2 YFSETQ. This CDR3 has 15 amino acids. CDR3 residues: CASSLLSGTSYEQYF. The CDR3 DNA is TGCGCCAGCAGCTTGTTGAGCGGGACGTCCTACGAGCAGTACTTC.

V gene TRBV7-9 combines with J gene TRBJ2-3; D is possibly TRBD2 (6 bases). V lost 6 bases and J lost 1, with 8 bases in between. CDR1 is SEHNR and CDR2 is FQNEAQ in the germline V gene (reference sequence). The CDR3 is 13 amino acids. The CDR3 loop is CASRGEGTDTQYF. The CDR3 DNA reads as TGTGCCAGCAGAGGGGAGGGCACAGATACGCAGTATTTT.

The rearrangement uses TRBV4-3 and TRBJ2-2; TRBD1 aligns across 9 bases. J gave up 7 bases and V 3 bases, and 6 bases lay outside the gene matches. CDR1 LGHNA and CDR2 YSLEER come from the germline V gene. This CDR3 spans 15 amino acids. This chain's CDR3 is CASSHHRGPDGELFF. CDR3 coding DNA: TGCGCCAGCAGCCACCACAGGGGGCCGGACGGGGAGCTGTTTTTT.

V is TRBV7-2 and J is TRBJ2-7, with a possible D match to TRBD2 (6 bases). The V end lost 1 base, the J end lost 4 bases, and 14 bases lay between the germline ends. CDR1 is SGHTA and CDR2 is FQGNSA in the germline V gene. The CDR3 has 15 residues. DNA for the CDR3: TGTGCCAGCAGCTTAGGCGGTGCCAGCGGGTACGAGCAGTACTTC. Translating gives CASSLGGASGYEQYF.

The chain employs TRBV7-8 and TRBJ2-7, with D possibly being TRBD1 or TRBD2 (5 bases each). Germline loops: CDR1 SGHVS, CDR2 FQNEAQ. This CDR3 has 16 amino acids. Trimming took 0 bases from V and 2 from J, leaving 14 bases between them. CDR3: CASSLAMGVGTYEQYF. The CDR3 DNA follows: TGTGCCAGCAGCTTAGCTATGGGGGTTGGGACCTACGAGCAGTACTTC.

This clone has only a few counts. As DNA, the CDR3 is TGTGCCAGCAGTTTGGGGCCTTTTGGCCCTTACGAGCAGTACTTC. Its translation is CASSLGPFGPYEQYF. The chain joins TRBV27 to TRBJ2-7, with a possible D match to TRBD1 (5 bases). The CDR3 runs 15 residues. Germline CDR1 MNHEY, CDR2 SMNVEV (reference sequence). V was pared by 3 bases and J by 4 bases, with 16 bases between.